The clone carrying this TCR beta chain has a single count. The antigen is undetermined. This sample is drawn from a study of OX40 agonist ivuxolimab in advanced cancers. About the research overall: With ivuxolimab, an agonistic anti-OX40 (CD134) antibody, patients were treated.

Study-level results: Partial responders at 0.1-3.0 mg/kg had among the lowest clonal expansion. The investigators did not determine what antigen specificity the expanded peripheral T cells had. Dose levels from 0.1 to 3.0 mg/kg saw CD4+ and CD8+ blood T cells expand clonally by week 6.

Profiled with immunoSEQ multiplex PCR; TCRdb holds only in-frame clones, not every one. The top ten clones hold under 0.8% of a sample with 85,000 to 100,000 clones, about 90% of them seen once. This TCR derives from an adult with an advanced solid tumor such as melanoma, head and neck, liver or kidney cancer. The starting material was CD4+ or CD8+ T cells sorted from blood, obtained in a trial of the OX40 agonist ivuxolimab.

For the CDR3, the DNA is TGTGCTAGTGGTTACGCCGCAACTAATGAAAAACTGTTTTTT. It encodes CASGYAATNEKLFF. This chain joins TRBV12-5 and TRBJ1-4, with D uncertain. The V gene's germline CDR1 is LGHNT and CDR2 FRNRAP. Deletions cut 4 bases from V and 0 bases from J, with 6 bases between. The length of the CDR3 is 14 residues.